This T cell receptor (beta chain) was recorded in a study of blood T cells in healthy people across ages. Study summary: In model experiments, template switching was able to capture about one barcoded beta molecule for every two T cells that were present. General observations from the study: More naive CD4+ cells and higher diversity were found in long-lived than in aged donors.

This CDR3 has 14 amino acids. Germline CDR1 reads DFQATT; CDR2 reads SNEGSKA (reference sequence). V was pared by 5 bases and J by 4 bases, with 9 bases of the junction left unmatched. Total RNA amounts of at least 6 micrograms were extracted per sample. A sample-barcoded 5' primer and a J-beta primer mix were used in a second PCR of about 7 to 12 cycles. Using its own MiXCR run on the 5' RACE reads, TCRdb lists one record per CDR3 protein. The sample records approximately 850,000 distinct CDR3 sequences, about three fifths being singletons. This clonotype was recorded a few times. The antigen is undetermined.

The source is a man aged 30 to 45 in good health. Sequences were obtained from blood. The chain carries TRBV20-1 and TRBJ1-2, with 8 bases identical to TRBD1. The CDR3 loop is CSALGGTGIYGYTF. The CDR3 DNA reads as TGCAGTGCTCTGGGGGGGACAGGCATCTATGGCTACACCTTC.